The rows below give T cell receptor beta chains drawn from one sample of a study of radiotherapy plus CTLA-4 blockade in lung cancer. Repertoires were generated with immunoSEQ multiplex PCR, while TCRdb's copy carries only in-frame clones and drops some. The sample shows just under 60,000 clones, around 80% of them seen only once. Sequences were derived from peripheral blood, sampled from a patient treated with radiotherapy plus ipilimumab. Receptor source: a human donor with non-small cell lung cancer who had a partial response to radiotherapy plus ipilimumab. The CDR3 runs from the conserved cysteine through the conserved F or W. The order of the fields is J gene, V gene, clone size, D gene, CDR3 DNA, CDR3 protein. D genes are given only for firm matches. Clone size, where shown, is once, few, many, or a class for clones that have expanded.

>TRBJ1-1|TRBV7-6|NA|NA
TGTGCCAGCAGTTTAGGAGGGTCCGGAACTGAAGCTTTCTTT
CASSLGGSGTEAFF
>TRBJ2-2|TRBV9|NA|NA
TGTGCCAGCAGCGTAGGGTGGCGCCGGGAATCCGGGGAGCTGTTTTTT
CASSVGWRRESGELFF
>TRBJ1-1|TRBV6-5|few|TRBD1
TGTGCCAGCAGTAATCCAACGACAGGGGCTGAAGCTTTCTTT
CASSNPTTGAEAFF
>TRBJ1-1|TRBV30|few|NA
TGTGCCTGGCGCTTTGGGGGACACATGAACACTGAAGCTTTCTTT
CAWRFGGHMNTEAFF
>TRBJ1-4|TRBV9|NA|TRBD1
TGTGCCAGTTCCCCTGGGACAGGGGATGAAAAACTGTTTTTT
CASSPGTGDEKLFF
>TRBJ2-5|TRBV7-7|NA|NA
TGTGCCAGCAGCTTAGTGTCGGCTAGCTTAGAGACCCAGTACTTC
CASSLVSASLETQYF
>TRBJ1-5|TRBV2|NA|TRBD1
TGTGCCAGCAGTTATACAGGGGATCAGCCCCAGCATTTT
CASSYTGDQPQHF
>TRBJ2-2|TRBV4-2|NA|NA
TGTGCCAGCAGCCAAGGGGCCAGTGGGAACACCGGGGAGCTGTTTTTT
CASSQGASGNTGELFF
>TRBJ2-7|TRBV7-8|NA|TRBD2
TGTGCCAGCAGCACCCCCCAGGGAGGGAGCTGGCAGTACTTC
CASSTPQGGSWQYF
>TRBJ2-7|TRBV29-1|few|TRBD1
TGCAGCGTCTCCGGGACAGGGCTAACCTACGAGCAGTACTTC
CSVSGTGLTYEQYF
>TRBJ2-1|TRBV6-5|once|TRBD2
TGTGCCAGCAGTTACGACGGGGGGTACTCCTACAATGAGCAGTTCTTC
CASSYDGGYSYNEQFF
>TRBJ2-7|TRBV28|NA|TRBD2
TGTGCCAGCAGCCCTAGCGGGGGGGCCTACGAGCAGTACTTC
CASSPSGGAYEQYF
>TRBJ2-2|TRBV9|few|NA
TGTGCCAGCAGCGTATGGGGGGTGGACACCGGGGAGCTGTTTTTT
CASSVWGVDTGELFF
>TRBJ2-1|TRBV18|few|TRBD1
TGTGCCAGCTCACCCCTGGGACAGAGCTCCTACAATGAGCAGTTCTTC
CASSPLGQSSYNEQFF
>TRBJ2-5|TRBV11-2|NA|NA
TGTGCCAGCAGCCGCAGGCGGGCAGAGACCCAGTACTTC
CASSRRRAETQYF
>TRBJ2-2|TRBV6-1|NA|NA
TGTGCCAGCAGTGAAAAACTATGGTGGGGGGTTGGCACCGGGGAGCTGTTTTTT
CASSEKLWWGVGTGELFF
>TRBJ2-3|TRBV5-1|NA|TRBD1
TGCGCCAGCAGCTGGGGAAGGCAGGGGGCCACAGATACGCAGTATTTT
CASSWGRQGATDTQYF
>TRBJ2-5|TRBV5-1|NA|TRBD2
TGCGCCAGCAGCCCCGGGGGGAACCAAGAGACCCAGTACTTC
CASSPGGNQETQYF
>TRBJ2-2|TRBV6-5|NA|NA
TGTGCCAGCAGTTACGGGGACATGGCGAACACCGGGGAGCTGTTTTTT
CASSYGDMANTGELFF
>TRBJ2-1|TRBV27|NA|TRBD2
TGTGCCAGCAGTTTACCTAGCGGGGGGGCGATCAACAATGAGCAGTTCTTC
CASSLPSGGAINNEQFF
>TRBJ2-3|TRBV5-6|NA|NA
TGTGCCAGCAGCCTGGGGGAATTACGACTAGTCAGCGATACGCAGTATTTT
CASSLGELRLVSDTQYF
>TRBJ2-1|TRBV19|NA|NA
TGTGCCAGTAGTGACGTGGGGGGGCCCCACAATGAGCAGTTCTTC
CASSDVGGPHNEQFF
>TRBJ2-5|TRBV11-2|once|NA
TGTGCCAGCAGCTCCCCGGCGGGACAAGAGACCCAGTACTTC
CASSSPAGQETQYF
>TRBJ2-5|TRBV19|NA|NA
TGTGCCAGTAGTATCGGCGGCGGACAGATCCAAGAGACCCAGTACTTC
CASSIGGGQIQETQYF
>TRBJ1-4|TRBV18|NA|NA
TGTGCCAGCTCGCGGACAGACATTAGGGGAGAAAAACTGTTTTTT
CASSRTDIRGEKLFF
>TRBJ2-1|TRBV5-4|once|TRBD2
TGTGCCAGCAGTCAGACTAGCGGGGGGGCTGAGGAGCAGTTCTTC
CASSQTSGGAEEQFF
>TRBJ2-7|TRBV6-1|NA|NA
TGTGCCAGCAGTGACCGGGGTAACGAGCAGTACTTC
CASSDRGNEQYF
>TRBJ2-1|TRBV19|NA|TRBD2
TGTGCCAGTAGTATAGATAGGGCTAGCGGTAATGAGCAGTTCTTC
CASSIDRASGNEQFF
>TRBJ2-1|TRBV4-2|NA|NA
TGTGCCAGCAGCGACACTAGACCCGGGTACAATGAGCAGTTCTTC
CASSDTRPGYNEQFF
>TRBJ1-5|TRBV28|NA|NA
TGTGCCAGCAGTTTACGGAATCAGCCCCAGCATTTT
CASSLRNQPQHF
>TRBJ2-3|TRBV4-1|NA|TRBD2
TGCGCCAGCAGGTTAACACTAGCGGGGGTGAGCACAGATACGCAGTATTTT
CASRLTLAGVSTDTQYF
>TRBJ1-6|TRBV14|NA|NA
TGTGCCAGCAGCCAAGTAGCGCGGCGGGATTCACCCCTCCACTTT
CASSQVARRDSPLHF
>TRBJ2-1|TRBV11-3|NA|TRBD2
TGTGCCAGCAGCTTAGGGGGCGCGGGGGGGCCGAGCAATGAGCAGTTCTTC
CASSLGGAGGPSNEQFF
>TRBJ1-4|TRBV6-6|once|TRBD1
TGTGCCAGCAGTACCCCAGGGGGGCCTGAAAAACTGTTTTTT
CASSTPGGPEKLFF
>TRBJ1-5|TRBV30|NA|NA
TGTGCCTGGAGCGCGGGGGGAGGGAGCAATCAGCCCCAGCATTTT
CAWSAGGGSNQPQHF
>TRBJ2-1|TRBV9|few|NA
TGTGCCAGCAGCGTAGGGCTGGGCCAGAGCTCCTACAATGAGCAGTTCTTC
CASSVGLGQSSYNEQFF
>TRBJ2-7|TRBV6-1|NA|NA
TGTGCCAGCAGTGAAGCTCTTAGCGAGCAGTACTTC
CASSEALSEQYF
>TRBJ2-5|TRBV27|NA|NA
TGTGCCAGCAGTCTCGTTGGCGGCCAAGAGACCCAGTACTTC
CASSLVGGQETQYF
>TRBJ1-5|TRBV7-9|NA|TRBD1
TGTGCCAGCAGAACCCTACAGGGGAGCAATCAGCCCCAGCATTTT
CASRTLQGSNQPQHF
>TRBJ2-3|TRBV5-1|NA|NA
TGCGCCAGCAGCCCCACTAGCAGCGTAGATACGCAGTATTTT
CASSPTSSVDTQYF
>TRBJ2-3|TRBV4-1|NA|TRBD2
TGCGCCAGCAGCCAAGGGAGCGGGGGGGATACTAGCACAGATACGCAGTATTTT
CASSQGSGGDTSTDTQYF
>TRBJ2-1|TRBV10-3|NA|TRBD2
TGTGCCATCAGTGTAACCGGCGGGGGGGCTAGTGGCTACAATGAGCAGTTCTTC
CAISVTGGGASGYNEQFF
>TRBJ2-3|TRBV20-1|NA|NA
TGCAGTGCCCCTACCCTAGATACGCAGTATTTT
CSAPTLDTQYF
>TRBJ2-1|TRBV5-4|NA|NA
TGTGCCAGCAGCGGAAAGACAGAAAATGAGCAGTTCTTC
CASSGKTENEQFF
>TRBJ2-3|TRBV5-1|NA|NA
TGCGCCAGCAGTGCCCAACTAACTAGCACAGATACGCAGTATTTT
CASSAQLTSTDTQYF